The rows below give T cell receptor beta chains drawn from one sample of a study of patients and donors after allogeneic stem cell transplantation. MiXCR was run by TCRdb on the RT-PCR reads, yielding one entry per CDR3 protein. This table holds some 880,000 distinct CDR3 sequences, roughly 18% found once. The specimen was blood, either unsorted or a sorted T cell fraction (not recorded which). These receptors were taken from a human donor who was either an allogeneic HSCT recipient or a stem cell or donor lymphocyte infusion donor (not recorded which). It is not recorded whose cells these are; they may come from a transplant donor. Each CDR3 is given with its conserved first and last residue. The order of the fields is J gene, clone size, D gene, V gene, CDR3 DNA, CDR3 protein. D genes are given only for firm matches. The size field is filled for only some rows; it gives once, few, many or a size class.

TRBJ1-1 | NA | TRBD1 | TRBV7-9 | TGTGCCAGCAGCCCCCCTCCAGGGGGCAAGAACACTGAAGCTTTCTTT | CASSPPPGGKNTEAFF
TRBJ1-1 | few | NA | TRBV12-3/TRBV12-4 | TGTGCCAGCAGTTTAATCGGGCTGAACACTGAAGCTTTCTTT | CASSLIGLNTEAFF
TRBJ2-7 | few | NA | TRBV5-8 | TGTGCCAGCAGCCACCCGGGCTACTCCTACGAGCAGTACTTC | CASSHPGYSYEQYF
TRBJ1-2 | NA | NA | TRBV18 | TGTGCCAGCTCACCAAGTCAGGTCGTTAACTATGGCTACACCTTC | CASSPSQVVNYGYTF
TRBJ2-3 | few | TRBD1 | TRBV6-1 | TGTGCCAGCATTGAGAGGGGGCAAGATACGCAGTATTTT | CASIERGQDTQYF
TRBJ2-2 | NA | NA | TRBV5-1 | TGCGCCAGCAGCTTGCCCCTTCAGACGGACACCGGGGAGCTGTTTTTT | CASSLPLQTDTGELFF
TRBJ1-1 | few | NA | TRBV12-3/TRBV12-4 | TGTGCCAGCAGTTTTGGGCAGGCTCGGGGGAACACTGAAGCTTTCTTT | CASSFGQARGNTEAFF
TRBJ1-1 | once | TRBD1 | TRBV6-2/TRBV6-3 | TGTGCCAGCAGTCCCAGGACAGGGGGAAGAACTGAAGCTTTCTTT | CASSPRTGGRTEAFF
TRBJ2-1 | NA | NA | TRBV29-1 | TGCAGCGTTGCGGTTGCATCCTACAATGAGCAGTTCTTC | CSVAVASYNEQFF
TRBJ2-6 | NA | NA | TRBV29-1 | TGCAGCGTTCGAGGTATAGGGGCCAACGTCCTGACTTTC | CSVRGIGANVLTF
TRBJ2-7 | NA | TRBD1 | TRBV6-1 | TGTGCCAGCAGCCCCCGGCCGGGACAGGGCAACGAGCAGTACTTC | CASSPRPGQGNEQYF
TRBJ2-3 | NA | NA | TRBV7-9 | TGTGCCAGCAGCTTAAAGGGGTCCTCCTCCACAGATACGCAGTATTTT | CASSLKGSSSTDTQYF
TRBJ2-3 | NA | NA | TRBV29-1 | TGCAGCGTTGGGGGATTGTACACAGATACGCAGTATTTT | CSVGGLYTDTQYF
TRBJ2-3 | NA | NA | TRBV9 | TGTGCCAGCAGCGTAGGGATGGGAGGGGGTTCTAGCACAGATACGCAGTATTTT | CASSVGMGGGSSTDTQYF
TRBJ1-6 | few | NA | TRBV12-3/TRBV12-4 | TGTGCCAGCACCAAGAATAATTCACCCCTCCACTTT | CASTKNNSPLHF
TRBJ1-1 | few | TRBD1 | TRBV12-3/TRBV12-4 | TGTGCCAGCAGATCGACAGGGGAAGGTACTGAAGCTTTCTTT | CASRSTGEGTEAFF
TRBJ2-1 | NA | NA | TRBV20-1 | TGCAGTGCTAGAGATAGAAGGGGGGTGGGCAATGAGCAGTTCTTC | CSARDRRGVGNEQFF
TRBJ2-5 | NA | NA | TRBV21-1 | TGTGCCAGCAGCAAAGTGGTGGGGGCCTACCAAGAGACCCAGTACTTC | CASSKVVGAYQETQYF
TRBJ1-1 | few | NA | TRBV9 | TGTGCCAGCAGCGTAGCCCCCGGCGCGAACACTGAAGCTTTCTTT | CASSVAPGANTEAFF
TRBJ2-7 | few | NA | TRBV4-3 | TGCGCCAGCAGCCAAGAACGCCTGGGATACTACGAGCAGTACTTC | CASSQERLGYYEQYF
TRBJ2-2 | NA | NA | TRBV7-3 | TGTGCCAGCAGCAAGGACAGGAACACCGGGGAGCTGTTTTTT | CASSKDRNTGELFF
TRBJ1-1 | many | NA | TRBV25-1 | TGTGCCAGCAGCAAGAATATCGGGACCACTGAAGCTTTCTTT | CASSKNIGTTEAFF
TRBJ1-2 | many | TRBD1 | TRBV12-3/TRBV12-4 | TGTGCCAGCAGTCGCACAGGGGCCTATGGCTACACCTTC | CASSRTGAYGYTF
TRBJ2-5 | many | TRBD2 | TRBV29-1 | TGCAGCGTTGAACCCCCGACTAGCGGTCAAGAGACCCAGTACTTC | CSVEPPTSGQETQYF
TRBJ2-7 | NA | NA | TRBV11-2 | TGTGCCAGCAGCTTAGCGGAGCTCTACGAGCAGTACTTC | CASSLAELYEQYF
TRBJ2-1 | few | TRBD1 | TRBV20-1 | TGCAGCCATGTGGGACAGGTAGAAAGTGAGCAGTTCTTC | CSHVGQVESEQFF
TRBJ1-1 | NA | NA | TRBV12-3/TRBV12-4 | TGTGCCAGCAGTTTAGACCGGGGGCAGTGGGGTAGCCTGACTATGAACACTGAAGCTTTCTTT | CASSLDRGQWGSLTMNTEAFF
TRBJ2-7 | few | TRBD1 | TRBV11-1 | TGTGCCAGCAGCTCCCGAGGACAGGAGTACTTC | CASSSRGQEYF
TRBJ2-7 | few | NA | TRBV6-5 | TGTGCCAGCAGTTATAGACAGTTCTACGAGCAGTACTTC | CASSYRQFYEQYF
TRBJ2-7 | many | TRBD1 | TRBV12-3/TRBV12-4 | TGTGCCAGCAGTTTTAGGAGGGACAGGGGGCGAGAGCAGTACTTC | CASSFRRDRGREQYF
TRBJ2-3 | once | TRBD2 | TRBV9 | TGTGCCAGCAGCGTAGTTAGGATAGCGGGTGACACAGATACGCAGTATTTT | CASSVVRIAGDTDTQYF
TRBJ1-1 | few | NA | TRBV14 | TGTGCCAGCAGCCCCAACAGGAGAGACGCTTTCTTT | CASSPNRRDAFF